Sequencing of this TCR beta chain was carried out in a study of blood T cell repertoires in COVID-19. Study summary: Researchers got acute and convalescent COVID-19 samples from the United States, Italy and Spain. PBMCs, B-cell-depleted T cells, or T cells provided the cDNA or gDNA that made up the material.

The CDR3 runs to 13 residues. V lost 7 bases and J lost 1, with 10 bases in between. Germline V lookup: CDR1 MNHEY, CDR2 SVGAGI. Original processing methods: Amplification from reference gene primers served as the basis for estimated nucleated cell counts. The method was immunoSEQ multiplex PCR; TCRdb's version includes in-frame clones alone and lacks a portion of them. V and J calls and clone size follow that table, whereas D and trimming were derived from the DNA. Among roughly 250,000 clones listed, around 86% were seen once. The genes are TRBV6-5 and TRBJ1-1, with D unclear. Source material: peripheral blood. This TCR derives from a woman aged 55-69 years with active or convalescent COVID-19. The CDR3 sequence: CASNYPGNTEAFF. The CDR3 nucleotides read TGTGCCAGCAATTATCCAGGGAACACTGAAGCTTTCTTT.